A selection of T cell receptor beta chains follows, all from one sample in a study of radiotherapy plus CTLA-4 blockade in lung cancer. Here immunoSEQ multiplex PCR was the method, and the copy in TCRdb shows in-frame clones only, minus some. The profile shows nearly 95,000 clones, 80% to 85% of them singletons. Sequenced material: peripheral blood, taken from a patient treated with radiotherapy plus ipilimumab. All receptors derive from a human donor with non-small cell lung cancer that progressed on radiotherapy plus ipilimumab. The CDR3 runs from the conserved cysteine through the conserved F or W. The D gene is left open where the match is weak.

V gene: TRBV30
J gene: TRBJ2-3
D gene: TRBD2
CDR3 length: 14
CDR3 protein: CAWSSGSEADTQYF

V gene: TRBV7-9
J gene: TRBJ2-1
D gene: NA
CDR3 length: 12
CDR3 protein: CASSLAPGEQFF

V gene: TRBV5-1
J gene: TRBJ2-1
D gene: TRBD1
CDR3 length: 15
CDR3 protein: CASSLEDRTYNEQFF

V gene: TRBV6-5
J gene: TRBJ1-1
D gene: TRBD1
CDR3 length: 11
CDR3 protein: CASSDRGFAFF

V gene: TRBV10-3
J gene: TRBJ2-1
D gene: TRBD2
CDR3 length: 15
CDR3 protein: CAISETSGSNNEQFF

V gene: TRBV6-1
J gene: TRBJ2-3
D gene: TRBD2
CDR3 length: 14
CDR3 protein: CASKRAGGTDTQYF

V gene: TRBV5-4
J gene: TRBJ2-5
D gene: NA
CDR3 length: 16
CDR3 protein: CASSLDGFGSTETQYF

V gene: TRBV4-1
J gene: TRBJ2-2
D gene: TRBD2
CDR3 length: 15
CDR3 protein: CASSQGGTSTGELFF

V gene: TRBV9
J gene: TRBJ2-3
D gene: TRBD2
CDR3 length: 15
CDR3 protein: CASSVGLAGVDTQYF

V gene: TRBV7-2
J gene: TRBJ2-5
D gene: TRBD1
CDR3 length: 17
CDR3 protein: CASSSLSWHRGQETQYF

V gene: TRBV19
J gene: TRBJ2-1
D gene: NA
CDR3 length: 14
CDR3 protein: CASSLYTSYNEQFF

V gene: TRBV7-2
J gene: TRBJ2-3
D gene: TRBD2
CDR3 length: 16
CDR3 protein: CASSPGTSGRSDTQYF

V gene: TRBV28
J gene: TRBJ2-7
D gene: NA
CDR3 length: 13
CDR3 protein: CASSLSGFREQYF

V gene: TRBV2
J gene: TRBJ2-3
D gene: TRBD1
CDR3 length: 15
CDR3 protein: CASSADRGSTDTQYF

V gene: TRBV28
J gene: TRBJ2-3
D gene: TRBD2
CDR3 length: 14
CDR3 protein: CASSFSGSTDTQYF

V gene: TRBV23-1
J gene: TRBJ2-7
D gene: NA
CDR3 length: 14
CDR3 protein: CASDPGEGAYEQYF

V gene: TRBV5-1
J gene: TRBJ1-5
D gene: NA
CDR3 length: 13
CDR3 protein: CASSLGLNQPQHF

V gene: TRBV30
J gene: TRBJ2-3
D gene: TRBD1
CDR3 length: 16
CDR3 protein: CAWSPGTGTVFDTQYF

V gene: TRBV27
J gene: TRBJ2-1
D gene: NA
CDR3 length: 15
CDR3 protein: CASTPRAGNYNEQFF

V gene: TRBV6-5
J gene: TRBJ2-3
D gene: TRBD2
CDR3 length: 15
CDR3 protein: CASSPGLAGVIAQYF

V gene: TRBV18
J gene: TRBJ2-3
D gene: NA
CDR3 length: 14
CDR3 protein: CASSLSIRGDTQYF

V gene: TRBV2
J gene: TRBJ2-2
D gene: NA
CDR3 length: 16
CDR3 protein: CASRSGPGVSTGELFF